This T cell receptor beta chain was sequenced during a study of beta chain features in type 1 diabetes. Findings of the study overall: At VDJ recombination sites, type 1 diabetes patients had fewer insertions and more deleted nucleotides. Naive, central memory and Treg TCRB repertoires seemed to resemble each other more closely in patients than they did in healthy donors. Shorter TCRB CDR3s, moderately but significantly so, were found in Type 1 diabetes patients in all four CD4+ subsets.

Germline lookup yields CDR1 LNHNV and CDR2 YYDKDF (reference sequence). The CDR3 has 16 residues. V lost 5 bases to trimming and J lost 2 bases; unmatched junction nucleotides: 10. In the case of this clone: The antigen remains undetermined.

Sorting with CD45RO/CCR7/CD25/CD127/CD95/CD27 yielded naive, central memory, regulatory and stem-like memory CD4+ cells. All of the isolated RNA was reverse transcribed, so expressed TCRB transcripts were sequenced. The repertoire was sequenced with immunoSEQ multiplex PCR; TCRdb's copy has only in-frame clones and lacks some. Of 330,000 or so clones in the sample, around 12% were seen once. The chain is built from TRBV15 and TRBJ2-3; 7 bases align to TRBD1. The receptor's source is a young woman with type 1 diabetes. Sequencing was carried out using naive CD4+ T cells from blood. The DNA of the CDR3 is TGTGCCACCAGCGACAGGGACCGGAGCCACACAGATACGCAGTATTTT. It yields the protein CATSDRDRSHTDTQYF.